Presented here are 19 T cell receptor beta chains from one specimen sequenced in a study of cytomegalovirus exposure and HLA in healthy donors. PCR employed 60 Vbeta and 13 Jbeta primers. Using immunoSEQ multiplex PCR, the repertoire was profiled, and TCRdb retains in-frame clones only, with some absent. The sample has 100,000 to 150,000 clones; over 70% are singletons. Sample: PBMCs. Receptor source: a woman aged 40 to 49 in good health and CMV-seronegative.

V and J are TRBV10-3 and TRBJ2-1; D is uncertain. The germline CDR1 and CDR2 sequences are ENHRY and SYGVKD. CDR3 length equals 13 residues. V was pared by 8 bases and J by 10 bases, with 18 bases between. The CDR3 here is CAILETEHGEQFF. CDR3 nucleotides: TGTGCCATCCTCGAGACGGAGCATGGAGAGCAGTTCTTC.

The chain employs TRBV5-4 and TRBJ2-3; perhaps TRBD2 as D (5 bases). V lost 7 bases and J lost 2, with 11 bases in between. CDR1 and CDR2 (germline): SGHNT, YYREEE (reference sequence). The CDR3 is made up of 13 amino acids. Here the CDR3 reads CASSTRDTDTQYF. The CDR3 DNA reads TGTGCCAGCTCTACTAGGGACACAGATACGCAGTATTTT. Full variable domain (rest looked up from reference TRBV5-4 and TRBJ2-3): ETGVTQSPTHLIKTRGQQVTLRCSSQSGHNTVSWYQQALGQGPQFIFQYYREEENGRGNFPPRFSGLQFPNYSSELNVNALELDDSALYLCASSTRDTDTQYFGPGTRLTVL.

Worth noting for this clone: A read error may account for a junction end that differs from germline. V is TRBV5-6 and J is TRBJ2-6, with D maybe TRBD2 (7 bases). Germline V lookup: CDR1 SGHDT, CDR2 YYEEEE. The CDR3 covers 18 residues. The CDR3 is CASTHSTGGKGGANGLTF. DNA of the CDR3: TGTGCCAGCACCCACTCGACGGGGGGCAAGGGTGGGGCCAACGGCCTGACTTTC.

This clone was counted between two and nine times. CDR3 sequence (DNA): TGTGCCAGCAGCTCCCTCGGGACAGCTGGCTACACCTTC. Its protein is CASSSLGTAGYTF. The rearrangement uses TRBV6-5 and TRBJ1-2; 7 nucleotides align to TRBD1. The CDR3 sequence is 13 residues long. The germline V gene has CDR1 MNHEY and CDR2 SVGAGI. Unmatched junction bases numbered 8, after V lost 6 bases and J lost 7 bases.

This clone was detected a few times. This chain uses TRBV7-2 with TRBJ1-5; the D gene is possibly TRBD1 (5 bases). V dropped 5 bases and J dropped 2 bases, with 10 bases sitting between them. Germline V lookup: CDR1 SGHTA, CDR2 FQGNSA. The CDR3 is made up of 14 amino acids. The CDR3 sequence: CASSQDSGNQPQHF. The CDR3 DNA is TGTGCCAGCAGCCAAGACAGTGGCAATCAGCCCCAGCATTTT.

This chain links TRBV27 with TRBJ2-1, with D uncertain. CDR1 MNHEY and CDR2 SMNVEV come from the germline V gene (reference sequence). The CDR3 is 14 residues long. Trimming stripped 5 bases from V and 0 bases from J, with 8 bases between. CDR3 region: CASSRALSYNEQFF. CDR3 in DNA: TGTGCCAGCAGTCGTGCGCTCTCCTACAATGAGCAGTTCTTC.

This chain uses TRBV6-1 with TRBJ1-4; D is possibly TRBD1 (6 bases). This CDR3 has 14 amino acids. The germline V and J ends were trimmed by 7 bases and 8 bases, with 17 bases remaining between them. CDR1 MNHNS and CDR2 SASEGT come from the germline V gene. The CDR3 DNA reads as TGTGCCAGCATCGGGGGGGGGCCGGGCGAAAAACTGTTTTTT. It is translated as CASIGGGPGEKLFF.

The chain carries TRBV9 and TRBJ2-2; TRBD1 agrees at 7 bases. This CDR3 has 13 residues. The ends lost 4 bases at V and 5 bases at J; junction bases unmatched: 2. Germline values: CDR1 SGDLS, CDR2 YYNGEE. The CDR3 DNA sequence: TGTGCCAGCAGCTCACAGGGGACCGGGGAGCTGTTTTTT. Translated: CASSSQGTGELFF.

The chain has TRBV18 and TRBJ2-7; maybe TRBD2 (6 bases). CDR1 and CDR2 from the germline V gene are KGHSH and LQKENI. The CDR3 contains 14 residues. Trimming took off 6 bases at V and 4 bases at J, with 16 bases between the two ends. DNA of the CDR3: TGTGCCAGCTCCACGGAGGGGCCCGAATACGAGCAGTACTTC. It specifies CASSTEGPEYEQYF.

The chain employs TRBV7-2 and TRBJ1-2; 10 bases fit TRBD1. Germline CDR1 is SGHTA and CDR2 is FQGNSA. This CDR3 is built from 15 residues. J was trimmed by 8 bases and V by 7 bases; bases with no gene match: 13. CDR3 in DNA: TGTGCCAGCACCTGGGAAAGTGGACAGGGGGACGGCTACACCTTC. Protein: CASTWESGQGDGYTF.

This chain joins TRBV7-9 and TRBJ1-2, with TRBD1 identical over 10 bases. This CDR3 has 16 residues. Germline CDR1 and CDR2: SEHNR and FQNEAQ (reference sequence). With 1 base clipped from V and 6 bases from J, the junction kept 8 bases outside the gene matches. The CDR3 nucleotides read TGTGCCAGCAGCTTAGTAGGGGACAGGGGTGGCGATGGCTACACCTTC. This codes for CASSLVGDRGGDGYTF.

The V and J genes are TRBV6-6 and TRBJ2-1; 11 nucleotides line up with TRBD1. This CDR3 comprises 16 residues. With V trimmed by 5 bases and J by 8 bases, 11 bases remained unmatched. Germline-derived CDR1 and CDR2 are MNHNY and SVGAGI (reference sequence). The CDR3 bases are TGTGCCAGCAGTCACCTTTCCGGGACAGGGGGTCATGAGCAGTTCTTC. It specifies CASSHLSGTGGHEQFF.

The rearrangement uses TRBV5-1 and TRBJ2-5, with D maybe TRBD1 (7 bases). The CDR3 loop spans 14 amino acids. CDR1 is SGHRS, CDR2 YFSETQ, per germline. V was clipped by 4 bases and J by 5 bases, with 15 bases between them. The chain's CDR3 is CASSAATGRETQYF. CDR3 sequence (DNA): TGCGCCAGCAGCGCCGCGACAGGGAGGGAGACCCAGTACTTC.

This rearrangement joins TRBV9 to TRBJ1-3; D is unresolved. The germline V and J ends were trimmed by 0 bases and 1 base, with 11 bases remaining between them. Germline values: CDR1 SGDLS, CDR2 YYNGEE. The CDR3 loop spans 16 amino acids. The CDR3 here is CASSVDSSLSGNTIYF. The DNA of the CDR3 is TGTGCCAGCAGCGTAGATTCCTCTCTGTCTGGAAACACCATATATTTT.

This sequence joins TRBV5-6 and TRBJ1-5; 7 bases are a match to TRBD1. The CDR3 runs to 16 residues. Per germline, CDR1 SGHDT and CDR2 YYEEEE. Trimming at V came to 4 bases and at J to 0 bases, leaving 7 bases not matched to a gene. This chain's CDR3 is CASSTSGTVSNQPQHF. CDR3 sequence (DNA): TGTGCCAGCAGCACTTCCGGGACAGTTAGCAATCAGCCCCAGCATTTT.

This clone was counted a few times. V and J are TRBV2 and TRBJ1-1; TRBD1 aligns across 8 bases. The CDR3 is made up of 13 amino acids. Germline loops: CDR1 SNHLY, CDR2 FYNNEI. Trimming took 4 bases from V and 4 from J; bases not matched to a gene: 2. CDR3 loop: CASSVQGGTEAFF. CDR3 coding DNA: TGTGCCAGCAGTGTACAGGGGGGCACTGAAGCTTTCTTT.

This sequence joins TRBV30 and TRBJ2-3, with 11 bases fitting TRBD2. V dropped 2 bases and J dropped 0; count of bases not matched to a gene: 7. Germline-derived CDR1 and CDR2 are GTSNPN and SVGIG (reference sequence). The CDR3 runs 17 residues. DNA for the CDR3: TGTGCCTGGAGTTCCCGGCGGACTAGCGGGAGCACAGATACGCAGTATTTT. Protein: CAWSSRRTSGSTDTQYF.

This clone has a single count. V and J are TRBV19 and TRBJ2-1, with D unclear. CDR1 and CDR2 (germline): LNHDA, SQIVND (reference sequence). The CDR3 extends over 15 amino acids. With 1 base removed from V and 8 bases from J, the gap between germline ends came to 15 bases. The CDR3 nucleotides are TGTGCCAGTAGTATAGGCGGTAGCACGGTCTATGAGCAGTTCTTC. Protein product: CASSIGGSTVYEQFF.

This clone came up once. The gene calls are TRBV4-2 and TRBJ2-3; 9 bases align to TRBD2. CDR1 and CDR2 from the germline V gene are LGHNA and YNFKEQ. The CDR3 loop spans 15 amino acids. Trimming at V came to 1 base and at J to 4 bases, leaving 3 bases not matched to a gene. In nucleotides, the CDR3 is TGTGCCAGCAGCCAAGGCGGGGGGGAGGCAGATACGCAGTATTTT. It codes for CASSQGGGEADTQYF.